Listed below are T cell receptor beta chains from one sample, sequenced in a study of blood T cell repertoires in COVID-19. Only in-frame clones appear in the TCRdb table, and some are missing; sequencing was by immunoSEQ multiplex PCR. The table shows over 110,000 clones, with 80% to 85% occurring only once. Sequencing was carried out using PBMCs or T cells enriched from blood (not recorded which). The receptors derive from a man between 35 and 55 years old with acute COVID-19. The CDR3 runs from the conserved cysteine through the conserved F or W. A D gene is named only where the DNA matches it firmly. Clone sizes are given selectively: once, few, many, or a class where the clone is expanded.

j_call: TRBJ1-2
clone_size: -
d_call: -
v_call: TRBV5-1
cdr3_length: 13
cdr3_aa: CASSLDRDYGYTF
cdr3_nt: TGCGCCAGCAGCTTGGACAGGGACTATGGCTACACCTTC

j_call: TRBJ2-7
clone_size: -
d_call: -
v_call: TRBV24-1
cdr3_length: 14
cdr3_aa: CATSRSEPPGEQYF
cdr3_nt: TGTGCCACCAGTCGTTCGGAGCCCCCCGGCGAGCAGTACTTC

j_call: TRBJ2-3
clone_size: -
d_call: -
v_call: TRBV11-2
cdr3_length: 17
cdr3_aa: CASSLDPPGSSADTQYF
cdr3_nt: TGTGCCAGCAGCTTAGATCCCCCCGGGAGTAGCGCAGATACGCAGTATTTT

j_call: TRBJ2-1
clone_size: -
d_call: -
v_call: TRBV10-2
cdr3_length: 15
cdr3_aa: CASRPAGDSYNEQFF
cdr3_nt: TGCGCCAGCAGACCGGCAGGGGACTCCTACAATGAGCAGTTCTTC

j_call: TRBJ2-1
clone_size: once
d_call: TRBD2
v_call: TRBV11-2
cdr3_length: 15
cdr3_aa: CASSLNRDYFNEQFF
cdr3_nt: TGTGCCAGCAGCCTTAATCGGGACTATTTCAATGAGCAGTTCTTC

j_call: TRBJ2-6
clone_size: -
d_call: TRBD1
v_call: TRBV6-4
cdr3_length: 16
cdr3_aa: CASSAQGASGANVLTF
cdr3_nt: TGTGCCAGCAGTGCACAGGGGGCCAGTGGGGCCAACGTCCTGACTTTC

j_call: TRBJ1-6
clone_size: once
d_call: -
v_call: TRBV10-3
cdr3_length: 12
cdr3_aa: CAIGQPNSPLHF
cdr3_nt: TGTGCCATCGGACAGCCAAATTCACCCCTCCACTTT

j_call: TRBJ2-3
clone_size: -
d_call: TRBD2
v_call: TRBV9
cdr3_length: 15
cdr3_aa: CASSVLAGGTDTQYF
cdr3_nt: TGTGCCAGCAGCGTATTAGCGGGAGGTACAGATACGCAGTATTTT

j_call: TRBJ1-1
clone_size: -
d_call: -
v_call: TRBV5-4
cdr3_length: 14
cdr3_aa: CASSLAGVVTEAFF
cdr3_nt: TGTGCCAGCAGCTTGGCAGGGGTGGTGACTGAAGCTTTCTTT

j_call: TRBJ1-1
clone_size: -
d_call: TRBD1
v_call: TRBV5-1
cdr3_length: 18
cdr3_aa: CASSPSGTGGGGNTEAFF
cdr3_nt: TGCGCCAGCAGCCCTTCCGGGACAGGTGGAGGGGGGAACACTGAAGCTTTCTTT

j_call: TRBJ1-5
clone_size: -
d_call: -
v_call: TRBV7-9
cdr3_length: 12
cdr3_aa: CASSQGSQPQHF
cdr3_nt: TGTGCCAGCAGCCAGGGAAGTCAGCCCCAGCATTTT

j_call: TRBJ1-1
clone_size: -
d_call: -
v_call: TRBV10-3
cdr3_length: 14
cdr3_aa: CAISVAGENTEAFF
cdr3_nt: TGTGCCATCAGTGTCGCAGGGGAGAACACTGAAGCTTTCTTT

j_call: TRBJ2-5
clone_size: -
d_call: -
v_call: TRBV12-3/TRBV12-4
cdr3_length: 13
cdr3_aa: CASSLGSGRPQYF
cdr3_nt: TGTGCCAGCAGTTTGGGGAGCGGGCGCCCCCAGTACTTC

j_call: TRBJ2-5
clone_size: -
d_call: -
v_call: TRBV7-2
cdr3_length: 14
cdr3_aa: CASSQRGQSATQYF
cdr3_nt: TGTGCCAGCAGCCAGAGGGGACAATCGGCGACCCAGTACTTC

j_call: TRBJ1-4
clone_size: -
d_call: -
v_call: TRBV30
cdr3_length: 15
cdr3_aa: CAWSVKRGGGEKLFF
cdr3_nt: TGTGCCTGGAGTGTAAAGCGGGGCGGCGGGGAAAAACTGTTTTTT

j_call: TRBJ1-2
clone_size: -
d_call: TRBD1
v_call: TRBV7-8
cdr3_length: 15
cdr3_aa: CASSPGTGGGYGYTF
cdr3_nt: TGTGCCAGCAGCCCCGGGACAGGGGGTGGATATGGCTACACCTTC

j_call: TRBJ2-1
clone_size: -
d_call: -
v_call: TRBV10-2
cdr3_length: 16
cdr3_aa: CASSDRSEVEGNEQFF
cdr3_nt: TGCGCCAGCAGTGACCGTTCGGAGGTGGAAGGCAATGAGCAGTTCTTC